The 4 T cell receptor beta chains below all came from one sample that was sequenced in a study of blood T cells in healthy people across ages. With a J-beta primer mix and a sample-barcoded 5' primer, a second PCR ran 7 to 11 cycles. TCRdb reanalysed the 5' RACE reads using MiXCR and keeps one entry per CDR3 protein. The table has about 690,000 distinct CDR3 sequences, approximately 40% seen once. Sequencing was performed on blood. The receptors shown here come from an elderly man in good health.

This clonotype has just a few counts. This chain's CDR3 is CASSVSGGTLGLDTQYF. In DNA form, the CDR3 reads TGTGCCAGCAGCGTAAGTGGGGGGACTCTAGGTCTAGATACGCAGTATTTT. This chain connects TRBV9 to TRBJ2-3, with D possibly being TRBD2 (6 bases). The CDR3 has 17 amino acids. With 1 base removed from V and 5 bases from J, the gap between germline ends came to 20 bases. Germline V gene sequence: CDR1 SGDLS, CDR2 YYNGEE.

This clonotype was detected many times. The chain joins TRBV5-1 to TRBJ2-7; 9 positions agree with TRBD1. With 4 bases clipped from V and 6 bases from J, the junction kept 8 bases outside the gene matches. CDR1 and CDR2 (germline): SGHRS, YFSETQ. The CDR3 totals 14 residues. CDR3 DNA sequence: TGCGCCAGCAGCGGTTCGATACAGGGGGCCGAGCAGTACTTC. Protein: CASSGSIQGAEQYF.

This clonotype has only a few counts. This rearrangement joins TRBV20-1 to TRBJ2-3, with 9 bases that match TRBD1. The germline gives CDR1 DFQATT, CDR2 SNEGSKA (reference sequence). The V gene end was trimmed by 5 bases and the J gene end by 4 bases; junction bases not matched to a gene: 4. The CDR3 covers 13 residues. The CDR3 nucleotides are TGCAGTGCTCCACAGGGGGCCGCAGATACGCAGTATTTT. It specifies CSAPQGAADTQYF.

The chain links TRBV10-2 to TRBJ2-2; D not resolved. Germline assignment: CDR1 WSHSY and CDR2 SAAADI. Trimming removed 7 bases from V and 2 bases from J, with 8 bases in between. This CDR3 spans 13 amino acids. The CDR3 loop reads CASTDGNTGELFF. The CDR3 coding sequence is TGCGCCAGCACCGACGGAAACACCGGGGAGCTGTTTTTT.